A single sample gave rise to the 14 T cell receptor beta chains below, sequenced in a study of identifying expanded T cells in peripheral blood. Clones were read by immunoSEQ multiplex PCR, and TCRdb kept only the in-frame ones, dropping some. The sample carries 70,000 to 100,000 clones, more than 70% recorded once. The sequenced material came from blood. The receptors originated from a person between 18 and 75 years old in good health.

This chain uses TRBV4-1 with TRBJ1-4; TRBD1 matches at 10 bases. The J segment lost 5 bases and the V segment lost 4 bases, leaving 4 bases of the junction unmatched. This CDR3 has 15 residues. CDR1 and CDR2 (germline): MGHRA, YSYEKL. CDR3 nucleotides: TGCGCCAGCAGCCGAGGGACAGGGGCAAATGAAAAACTGTTTTTT. Amino acid sequence: CASSRGTGANEKLFF.

The V and J genes are TRBV30 and TRBJ1-1, with D perhaps TRBD1 (5 bases). The CDR3 has 14 residues. Trimming pared 0 bases from V and 6 bases from J, leaving 14 bases between. Germline-derived CDR1 and CDR2 are GTSNPN and SVGIG (reference sequence). The DNA of the CDR3 is TGTGCCTGGAGTGTACTGCAGGGAGCGGCTGAAGCTTTCTTT. This sequence encodes CAWSVLQGAAEAFF.

The rearrangement links TRBV6-6 to TRBJ1-5; no clear D. Trimming shortened V by 2 bases and J by 0 bases, and 5 bases separated the two germline ends. The CDR3 contains 14 residues. Germline V gene sequence: CDR1 MNHNY, CDR2 SVGAGI (reference sequence). The DNA for the CDR3 is TGTGCCAGCAGTTACCCATCTAGCAATCAGCCCCAGCATTTT. Translated: CASSYPSSNQPQHF.

The V and J genes are TRBV2 and TRBJ1-5, with TRBD1 as a possible D gene (5 bases). V was clipped by 5 bases and J by 6 bases, with 11 bases between them. The CDR3 length is 13 residues. Germline V gives CDR1 SNHLY, CDR2 FYNNEI. The CDR3 is CASSQGAGQPQHF. The CDR3 DNA sequence: TGTGCCAGCAGTCAGGGAGCGGGTCAGCCCCAGCATTTT. The entire variable domain, with the rest obtained from reference TRBV2 and TRBJ1-5, is as follows: EPEVTQTPSHQVTQMGQEVILRCVPISNHLYFYWYRQILGQKVEFLVSFYNNEISEKSEIFDDQFSVERPDGSNFTLKIRSTKLEDSAMYFCASSQGAGQPQHFGDGTRLSIL.

The chain uses TRBV7-7 and TRBJ2-5; D not certain. The germline gives CDR1 SSHAT, CDR2 FNYEAQ (reference sequence). V lost 4 bases and J 2 bases, leaving 14 bases between the germline ends. The CDR3 is made up of 15 amino acids. CDR3 bases: TGTGCCAGCAGCTCCGGTCCGGATCGGCAAGAGACCCAGTACTTC. Encoded protein: CASSSGPDRQETQYF.

The chain couples TRBV28 to TRBJ2-2; D perhaps matches TRBD2 (6 bases). The CDR3 extends over 16 amino acids. Germline CDR1 is MDHEN and CDR2 is SYDVKM. The ends were cut back, 1 base at V and 6 bases at J, with 15 bases in the middle. The CDR3 region has the DNA TGTGCCAGCAGTTTATTACTAGAATGGGGGGCCGGGGAGCTGTTTTTT. As protein: CASSLLLEWGAGELFF.

The genes are TRBV27 and TRBJ2-1, with D uncertain. V lost 6 bases, J lost 5 bases, and 11 bases lay in between. The CDR3 covers 13 residues. Germline V CDR1 and CDR2: MNHEY, SMNVEV (reference sequence). The CDR3 DNA reads TGTGCCAGCAGATTGGTGAACAACAATGAGCAGTTCTTC. Its translation is CASRLVNNNEQFF.

The J gene is TRBJ2-5, the V gene TRBV10-3, with a possible D match to TRBD1 (5 bases). With 8 bases removed from V and 2 bases from J, the gap between germline ends came to 15 bases. The CDR3 loop spans 14 amino acids. Looked up from germline, CDR1 is ENHRY and CDR2 is SYGVKD. The CDR3 DNA reads as TGTGCCATCCCCTGGGTCCAGGGACAAGAGACCCAGTACTTC. Amino acids: CAIPWVQGQETQYF.

This chain links TRBV6-6 with TRBJ1-5, with D perhaps matching TRBD1 (5 bases). Germline V gene lookup returns CDR1 MNHNY and CDR2 SVGAGI (reference sequence). The length of the CDR3 is 16 residues. V lost 4 bases and J lost 3, with 16 bases in between. The CDR3 reads CASSFLPGTYNQPQHF. The DNA for the CDR3 is TGTGCCAGCAGTTTCCTACCCGGGACGTACAATCAGCCCCAGCATTTT.

This clone has a handful of counts. The rearrangement uses TRBV4-3 and TRBJ2-2; 7 nucleotides line up with TRBD1. Per the germline V gene, CDR1 is LGHNA and CDR2 is YSLEER. This CDR3 contains 18 residues. After removal of 1 base from V and 2 bases from J, the junction contained 10 bases not matched to a gene. The CDR3 sequence: CASSQGGQADINTGELFF. In nucleotides, the CDR3 is TGCGCCAGCAGCCAAGGAGGACAGGCCGACATAAACACCGGGGAGCTGTTTTTT.

The chain has TRBV18 and TRBJ2-1, with no clear D. The CDR3 has 12 amino acids. V was clipped by 3 bases and J by 6 bases, with 6 bases between them. The germline V gene has CDR1 KGHSH and CDR2 LQKENI. The CDR3 spells CASSPYINEQFF. In DNA form, the CDR3 reads TGTGCCAGCTCACCTTATATCAATGAGCAGTTCTTC.

This chain uses TRBV5-8 with TRBJ2-3; 9 bases match TRBD2. The CDR3 length is 15 residues. The trim removed 3 bases at V and 2 bases at J, leaving 4 bases unmatched. Germline values: CDR1 SGHTS, CDR2 YDEGEE. CDR3 nucleotides: TGTGCCAGCAGCTCGGCGGGAGGGCCCACAGATACGCAGTATTTT. Protein sequence: CASSSAGGPTDTQYF.

The chain employs TRBV6-1 and TRBJ1-3; D call uncertain. CDR1 is MNHNS, CDR2 SASEGT, per germline. Between the trimmed V and J ends, which lost 4 bases and 1 base, there was a span of 11 bases. The CDR3 is made up of 15 amino acids. The CDR3 loop is CASSVPKGSGNTIYF. The CDR3 DNA is TGTGCCAGCAGTGTCCCAAAGGGATCTGGAAACACCATATATTTT.

The V gene is TRBV21-1, the J gene TRBJ1-5; no DNA check was done on the table's D call, TRBD1. TRBV21-1 is designated a pseudogene. CDR3 size: 14 residues. CDR3 DNA sequence: TGTGCCAGCAGCAAAGGGGCCGGCAATCAGCCCCAGCATTTT. It encodes CASSKGAGNQPQHF.